The 28 T cell receptor beta chains reported below all come from one sample, sequenced in a study of PD-L1 blockade in urothelial cancer. Time point indicated: peripheral blood 6 weeks after treatment start. The repertoire was sequenced with immunoSEQ multiplex PCR; TCRdb's copy has only in-frame clones and lacks some. Altogether 35,000 or so clones are present, approximately 84% being singletons, with the ten largest covering about 10%. Sequences were derived from PBMCs, sampled around atezolizumab (anti-PD-L1) treatment. The receptors here all came from a man aged 35-49 years with urothelial cancer.

This clone showed up just once. This chain links TRBV5-7 with TRBJ2-3; 9 nucleotides match TRBD1. TRBV5-7 counts as an open reading frame of uncertain function. Losses at the gene ends were 2 bases for V and 4 bases for J; bases not matched to a gene: 5. CDR3 size: 15 residues. CDR3 DNA: TGTGCCAGCAGCTTTCTCCGGGACAGGGCAGATACGCAGTATTTT. It encodes CASSFLRDRADTQYF.

In its sample, this clone was seen a few times. The rearrangement uses TRBV7-2 and TRBJ2-7, with TRBD2 matching over 9 bases. Looked up from germline, CDR1 is SGHTA and CDR2 is FQGNSA. This CDR3 contains 13 residues. J was trimmed by 6 bases and V by 6 bases; bases with no gene match: 6. Written as DNA, the CDR3 is TGTGCCAGCAGGGGGACTAGCTGGGTCGAGCAGTACTTC. Its protein product is CASRGTSWVEQYF.

The chain couples TRBV10-2 to TRBJ2-5; TRBD1 might be the D (6 bases). Trimming removed 8 bases at V and 0 bases at J, with 22 bases between. Per germline, CDR1 WSHSY and CDR2 SAAADI. This CDR3 spans 17 amino acids. DNA of the CDR3: TGCGCCAGCGGCGGACAGTGGACCGAAGGGTACCAAGAGACCCAGTACTTC. This gives the protein CASGGQWTEGYQETQYF.

V gene TRBV5-1 combines with J gene TRBJ2-6; 12 bases align to TRBD1. Germline CDR1 reads SGHRS; CDR2 reads YFSETQ. The CDR3 extends over 18 amino acids. V dropped 0 bases and J dropped 4; count of bases not matched to a gene: 5. CDR3 amino acids: CASSLGGQGADGANVLTF. In DNA form, the CDR3 reads TGCGCCAGCAGCTTGGGGGGACAGGGGGCGGACGGGGCCAACGTCCTGACTTTC.

The table lists this clone with a few counts. The chain links TRBV5-4 to TRBJ2-1, with a tentative D call TRBD2 (5 bases). CDR3 length: 16 residues. In germline, CDR1 is SGHNT, CDR2 YYREEE (reference sequence). V was clipped by 0 bases and J by 1 base, with 11 bases between them. CDR3 sequence reads: CASSLGGPASYNEQFF. In DNA, the CDR3 is TGTGCCAGCAGCTTGGGCGGGCCTGCATCCTACAATGAGCAGTTCTTC.

With regard to this clone: Its ends do not fully match the called genes, so a read error is possible. V usage is TRBV7-7 and J usage is TRBJ2-3, with 7 bases matching TRBD1. The CDR3 is 14 residues long. Germline assignment: CDR1 SSHAT and CDR2 FNYEAQ (reference sequence). The CDR3 loop reads CASSLTGSPDTQYF. CDR3 DNA sequence: TGTGCTAGCAGCTTGACAGGGTCCCCAGATACGCAGTATTTT.

This chain links TRBV30 with TRBJ1-1; D is ambiguous. Trimming removed 4 bases from V and 2 bases from J, with 20 bases in between. This CDR3 region has 16 residues. Per germline, CDR1 GTSNPN and CDR2 SVGIG (reference sequence). CDR3 nucleotides: TGTGCCTGGACCCGAAAACGAGGCAAGTTTAACACTGAAGCTTTCTTT. Its protein product is CAWTRKRGKFNTEAFF.

The chain recombines TRBV15 with TRBJ1-5, with a possible D match to TRBD1 (6 bases). Per germline, CDR1 LNHNV and CDR2 YYDKDF (reference sequence). The ends were cut back, 5 bases at V and 7 bases at J, with 15 bases in the middle. The CDR3 sequence is 14 residues long. CDR3 amino acids: CATSQGGMNQPQHF. The DNA for the CDR3 is TGTGCCACCAGCCAAGGGGGTATGAACCAGCCCCAGCATTTT.

The genes are TRBV30 and TRBJ1-5; a possible D gene is TRBD1 (5 bases). Trimming took off 0 bases at V and 0 bases at J, with 9 bases between the two ends. There are 15 residues in the CDR3. CDR1 and CDR2 (germline): GTSNPN, SVGIG (reference sequence). CDR3 residues: CAWSVGGASNQPQHF. CDR3 DNA: TGTGCCTGGAGTGTCGGAGGGGCTAGCAATCAGCCCCAGCATTTT.

Written as DNA, the CDR3 is TGTGCCAGCAGCCATAGCACTGGGGCTAAGCAGTTCTTC. Amino acid sequence: CASSHSTGAKQFF. This rearrangement joins TRBV4-2 to TRBJ2-1; possible D gene TRBD1, 5 bases. Germline values: CDR1 LGHNA, CDR2 YNFKEQ. Trimming removed 3 bases from V and 11 bases from J, with 14 bases in between. This CDR3 has 13 residues.

The rearrangement links TRBV28 to TRBJ1-5; 7 positions agree with TRBD1. The V gene end was trimmed by 5 bases and the J gene end by 10 bases; junction bases not matched to a gene: 11. The CDR3 consists of 14 residues. Germline V lookup: CDR1 MDHEN, CDR2 SYDVKM. CDR3 DNA sequence: TGTGCCAGCAGTGCTGACAGGGTGGCCCGACCCCAGCATTTT. It encodes CASSADRVARPQHF.

The chain couples TRBV10-2 to TRBJ2-1; D may be TRBD2 (5 bases). Germline assignment: CDR1 WSHSY and CDR2 SAAADI. V was shortened by 2 bases and J by 10 bases, with 15 bases between the two germline ends. This CDR3 is 14 amino acids long. The CDR3 DNA sequence: TGCGCCAGCAGTGAGGTGGACTCCCTCAGGGAGCAGTTCTTC. Its protein product is CASSEVDSLREQFF.

J is TRBJ2-2 and V is TRBV19; possible D gene TRBD1, 6 bases. The CDR3 runs to 18 residues. Trimming removed 3 bases from V and 1 base from J, with 18 bases in between. Germline V gives CDR1 LNHDA, CDR2 SQIVND (reference sequence). The CDR3 loop is CASSILSPLQGNTGELFF. Written as DNA, the CDR3 is TGTGCCAGTAGTATTTTGTCCCCATTACAGGGGAACACCGGGGAGCTGTTTTTT.

On this clone itself: The junction departs from germline at one end; a sequencing error may be responsible. The chain links TRBV2 to TRBJ1-1; no firm D call. This CDR3 region has 13 residues. Looked up from germline, CDR1 is SNHLY and CDR2 is FYNNEI. Here the CDR3 DNA reads TGTGCCAGCTGCGTGACTGAGAACTCTGAAGCTTTCTTT. Residues: CASCVTENSEAFF. Full variable domain (rest looked up from reference TRBV2 and TRBJ1-1): EPEVTQTPSHQVTQMGQEVILRCVPISNHLYFYWYRQILGQKVEFLVSFYNNEISEKSEIFDDQFSVERPDGSNFTLKIRSTKLEDSAMYFCASCVTENSEAFFGQGTRLTVV.

In this sample, this clone turned up a few times. The chain uses TRBV4-1 and TRBJ2-2; 8 bases agree with TRBD1. The CDR3 runs to 17 residues. Germline CDR1 is MGHRA and CDR2 is YSYEKL. V lost 0 bases, J lost 5 bases, and 8 bases stayed unmatched. Here the CDR3 DNA reads TGCGCCAGCAGCCAAGATGGGCAGGGGGCTCAGACCGGGGAGCTGTTTTTT. Protein: CASSQDGQGAQTGELFF.

The chain couples TRBV6-6 to TRBJ1-4; a possible D gene is TRBD1 (6 bases). Trimming removed 5 bases from V and 7 bases from J, with 14 bases in between. CDR1 is MNHNY and CDR2 is SVGAGI in the germline V gene (reference sequence). CDR3 length equals 14 residues. Here the CDR3 reads CASSQQGGSEKLFF. Here the CDR3 DNA reads TGTGCCAGCAGTCAACAGGGAGGGAGTGAAAAACTGTTTTTT.

A single count supports this clone. The rearrangement joins TRBV9 to TRBJ2-3; 9 positions agree with TRBD2. Trimming took 4 bases from V and 0 from J; bases not matched to a gene: 3. The CDR3 runs to 15 residues. CDR1 and CDR2 (germline): SGDLS, YYNGEE. This CDR3 is CASSPSGDSTDTQYF. As DNA, the CDR3 is TGTGCCAGCAGCCCTAGCGGGGATAGCACAGATACGCAGTATTTT. Full variable domain (missing parts from reference TRBV9 and TRBJ2-3): DSGVTQTPKHLITATGQRVTLRCSPRSGDLSVYWYQQSLDQGLQFLIQYYNGEERAKGNILERFSAQQFPDLHSELNLSSLELGDSALYFCASSPSGDSTDTQYFGPGTRLTVL.

The chain joins TRBV7-2 to TRBJ1-2, with a tentative D call TRBD1 (5 bases). CDR1 SGHTA and CDR2 FQGNSA come from the germline V gene. The CDR3 runs 15 residues. Trimming removed 5 bases at V and 0 bases at J, with 13 bases between. Here the CDR3 DNA reads TGTGCCAGCAGCCCCGGGGGGGTCCCTAACTATGGCTACACCTTC. It specifies CASSPGGVPNYGYTF.

This chain connects TRBV6-5 to TRBJ1-4; 10 bases fit TRBD1. V dropped 5 bases and J dropped 7; count of bases not matched to a gene: 7. Germline V gene sequence: CDR1 MNHEY, CDR2 SVGAGI. This CDR3 comprises 15 residues. The CDR3 reads CASSRKGQGSEKLFF. In DNA, the CDR3 is TGTGCCAGCAGTAGAAAGGGACAGGGGAGTGAAAAACTGTTTTTT.

V usage is TRBV7-9 and J usage is TRBJ2-7; 8 bases line up with TRBD1. The junction had 4 bases not matched to a gene; V was cut back by 1 base and J by 5 bases. The CDR3 extends over 14 amino acids. The germline V gene has CDR1 SEHNR and CDR2 FQNEAQ (reference sequence). The CDR3 DNA is TGTGCCAGCAGCTTAGGGACAGGGTTCCACGAGCAGTACTTC. It encodes CASSLGTGFHEQYF.

The CDR3 here is CASSLGQKNTEAFF. The DNA of the CDR3 is TGTGCCAGCAGCTTGGGACAAAAGAACACTGAAGCTTTCTTT. The chain is built from TRBV7-9 and TRBJ1-1, with D possibly matching TRBD1 (6 bases). Trimming shortened V by 3 bases and J by 1 base, and 9 bases separated the two germline ends. Germline loops: CDR1 SEHNR, CDR2 FQNEAQ (reference sequence). The CDR3 is made up of 14 amino acids. The full variable domain, in which reference TRBV7-9 and TRBJ1-1 provide the parts outside the CDR3, is DTGVSQNPRHKITKRGQNVTFRCDPISEHNRLYWYRQTLGQGPEFLTYFQNEAQLEKSRLLSDRFSAERPKGSFSTLEIQRTEQGDSAMYLCASSLGQKNTEAFFGQGTRLTVV.

The chain links TRBV19 to TRBJ1-1; 7 positions match TRBD1. This CDR3 has 13 residues. Germline CDR1 is LNHDA and CDR2 is SQIVND (reference sequence). V was pared by 3 bases and J by 8 bases, with 6 bases of the junction left unmatched. As DNA, the CDR3 is TGTGCCAGTAGTATTGGGAACAGGGGCGAAGCTTTCTTT. This codes for CASSIGNRGEAFF.

The chain is built from TRBV27 and TRBJ2-7; 10 bases align to TRBD2. The V and J ends lost 2 bases and 2 bases, in that order; junction bases with no gene match: 21. Looked up from germline, CDR1 is MNHEY and CDR2 is SMNVEV (reference sequence). This CDR3 region has 21 residues. The CDR3 protein is CASSLRSWERGPSGSPYEQYF. CDR3 sequence (DNA): TGTGCCAGCAGTTTAAGGAGTTGGGAAAGAGGGCCTAGCGGGAGTCCCTACGAGCAGTACTTC.

V usage is TRBV5-4 and J usage is TRBJ2-1, with a weak D call TRBD1 (6 bases). CDR1 SGHNT and CDR2 YYREEE come from the germline V gene (reference sequence). The V end lost 0 bases, the J end lost 10 bases, and 14 bases lay between the germline ends. The CDR3 consists of 14 residues. The CDR3 reads CASSLVQGKREQFF. The CDR3 DNA follows: TGTGCCAGCAGCTTGGTCCAGGGGAAAAGAGAGCAGTTCTTC.

This chain uses TRBV5-8 with TRBJ2-2; 9 nucleotides match TRBD2. The CDR3 covers 15 residues. Germline loops: CDR1 SGHTS, CDR2 YDEGEE. V was clipped by 4 bases and J by 1 base; unmatched bases: 2. DNA of the CDR3: TGTGCCAGCAGCCTTAGCGGGAGGAACACCGGGGAGCTGTTTTTT. It specifies CASSLSGRNTGELFF.

In this sample, this clone turned up once. This chain joins TRBV14 and TRBJ2-1; maybe TRBD2 (5 bases). This CDR3 region has 14 residues. Trimming removed 3 bases at V and 5 bases at J, with 11 bases between. Germline V gene sequence: CDR1 SGHDN, CDR2 FVKESK. The CDR3 sequence: CASSQEVWDNEQFF. The CDR3 DNA sequence: TGTGCCAGCAGCCAGGAGGTTTGGGACAATGAGCAGTTCTTC.

The chain recombines TRBV14 with TRBJ2-2, with D possibly matching TRBD2 (5 bases). There are 16 residues in the CDR3. Trimming removed 0 bases from V and 6 bases from J, with 14 bases in between. In germline, CDR1 is SGHDN, CDR2 FVKESK. The CDR3 nucleotides are TGTGCCAGCAGCCAAGAATACCGGACTCGCTCCGGGGAGCTGTTTTTT. Encoded protein: CASSQEYRTRSGELFF.

The chain employs TRBV5-6 and TRBJ1-2, with D hard to call. The CDR3 contains 13 residues. With 0 bases removed from V and 2 bases from J, the gap between germline ends came to 5 bases. The V gene's germline CDR1 is SGHDT and CDR2 YYEEEE. The CDR3 protein is CASSLGQNYGYTF. In DNA, the CDR3 is TGTGCCAGCAGCTTGGGACAAAACTATGGCTACACCTTC.